Sequencing of this T cell receptor beta chain was carried out in a study of cytomegalovirus exposure and HLA in healthy donors. The CDR3 has 16 amino acids. Germline-derived CDR1 and CDR2 are KGHSH and LQKENI. V lost 1 base and J lost 4; bases outside the gene matches: 7. Worth noting for this clone: What it binds is unknown.

A multiplex PCR was run with 60 Vbeta primers and 13 Jbeta primers. Data came from immunoSEQ multiplex PCR; TCRdb stores just in-frame clones and leaves some out. Of around 200,000 clones listed, 65% to 90% are singletons. Broader study findings: Later, TCR association rates were found to vary by HLA locus, highest for DRB1 and lowest for HLA-C. Judged likely to be a sequencing artifact was a cluster of highly shared sequence variants. Only CMV serostatus was available as immune exposure information. On later analysis, the bulk of CMV-associated TCR beta chains appeared to be HLA-restricted.

This receptor was obtained from a woman aged 45-59 years in good health and CMV-seronegative. The V and J genes are TRBV18 and TRBJ2-1; TRBD1 agrees at 7 bases. The sequenced sample consisted of PBMCs. CDR3 DNA: TGTGCCAGCTCACCACAGACAGGGAGTGGGTACAATGAGCAGTTCTTC. This translates into CASSPQTGSGYNEQFF.